The table lists the clone carrying this T cell receptor beta chain with many counts. Antigen: not known. A single record per CDR3 protein comes from TCRdb applying MiXCR to the reads. Among some 940,000 distinct CDR3 sequences listed, 30% to 40% were seen once. The V end was cut by 2 bases, the J end by 1 base, with 6 bases between. Germline V gene sequence: CDR1 LNHDA, CDR2 SQIVND (reference sequence). The CDR3 is 14 amino acids. This specimen comes from a study of T cell repertoires in cytomegalovirus infection. About the study: HLA-B-restricted CMV epitopes that are well studied, plus recently identified HLA-C-restricted ones, were used by the study. Study-level findings and limits: Dominating the ex vivo response were HLA-C-restricted CMV-specific TCR beta clonotypes. Cumulative frequency (of public TCR beta family members) identified carriers of CMV plus the relevant HLA.

This TCR was sampled from a human donor in good health (CMV status not recorded). Some clones in this sample may be carry-over from other donors' samples. The chain combines TRBV19 with TRBJ2-4, with a possible D match to TRBD1 (6 bases). Sample: cultured CD8+ T cells from PBMCs, taken from culture after CMV antigen stimulation. The CDR3 sequence is CASSIQGAKNIQYF. Written as DNA, the CDR3 is TGTGCCAGTAGTATACAGGGGGCCAAAAACATTCAGTACTTC. The variable domain in full, completed from reference TRBV19 and TRBJ2-4, reads DGGITQSPKYLFRKEGQNVTLSCEQNLNHDAMYWYRQDPGQGLRLIYYSQIVNDFQKGDIAEGYSVSREKKESFPLTVTSAQKNPTAFYLCASSIQGAKNIQYFGAGTRLSVL.